Listed below are T cell receptor beta chains from one sample, sequenced in a study of CD8+ T cells in alopecia areata. Assay used: immunoSEQ multiplex PCR; TCRdb lists only in-frame clones, some missing. Of 170,000 or so clones listed, about 60% are singletons. The sample here was CD8+ T cells sorted from blood, taken at week 24, from a patient treated with tofacitinib. Receptors originate from a human donor with alopecia areata. CDR3s include the opening cysteine and the closing phenylalanine or tryptophan. The order of the fields is J gene, V gene, clone size, D gene, CDR3 DNA, CDR3 protein. A D gene is named only where the DNA matches it firmly. Size is stated for part of the rows, as once, few or many counts, or as a class when the clone is expanded.

j_gene: TRBJ2-5; v_gene: TRBV6-1; abundance: once; d_gene: TRBD2; CDR3nt: TGTGCCAGCAGTGAAGCCGGGGGGAGGGGCCAGTACTTC; CDR3aa: CASSEAGGRGQYF
j_gene: TRBJ2-1; v_gene: TRBV25-1; abundance: -; d_gene: -; CDR3nt: TGTGCCAGCAGTGAAAACGGAGCCTACAATGAGCAGTTCTTC; CDR3aa: CASSENGAYNEQFF
j_gene: TRBJ2-5; v_gene: TRBV7-6; abundance: -; d_gene: -; CDR3nt: TGTGCCAGCAGCTTTATCTCGGTTAGACAAGAGACCCAGTACTTC; CDR3aa: CASSFISVRQETQYF
j_gene: TRBJ1-2; v_gene: TRBV27; abundance: few; d_gene: -; CDR3nt: TGTGCCAGCAGTCCGGCGGGGGACTATGGCTACACCTTC; CDR3aa: CASSPAGDYGYTF
j_gene: TRBJ2-5; v_gene: TRBV5-1; abundance: -; d_gene: -; CDR3nt: TGCGCCAGCAGCTTGGCCACGATTCAAGAGACCCAGTACTTC; CDR3aa: CASSLATIQETQYF
j_gene: TRBJ2-1; v_gene: TRBV11-2; abundance: few; d_gene: TRBD2; CDR3nt: TGTGCCAGCAGCTTAGATCGCTGGCTAGCGGTACAGTTCTTC; CDR3aa: CASSLDRWLAVQFF
j_gene: TRBJ1-5; v_gene: TRBV10-2; abundance: few; d_gene: -; CDR3nt: TGCGCCAGCAGTGAGTTGCGCCAGCCCCAGCATTTT; CDR3aa: CASSELRQPQHF
j_gene: TRBJ1-1; v_gene: TRBV5-1; abundance: -; d_gene: -; CDR3nt: TGCGCCAGCAGCCTAAGGGGGGACACTGAAGCTTTCTTT; CDR3aa: CASSLRGDTEAFF
j_gene: TRBJ2-3; v_gene: TRBV29-1; abundance: -; d_gene: -; CDR3nt: TGCAGCGTTGAGTCGACATCTCCAGATACGCAGTATTTT; CDR3aa: CSVESTSPDTQYF
j_gene: TRBJ1-3; v_gene: TRBV7-9; abundance: -; d_gene: -; CDR3nt: TGTGCCAGCAGCCATGACTCTTTT; CDR3aa: CASSHDSF
j_gene: TRBJ1-5; v_gene: TRBV19; abundance: -; d_gene: -; CDR3nt: TGTGCCAGTAGTTGGACCGATAGCAATCAGCCCCAGCATTTT; CDR3aa: CASSWTDSNQPQHF
j_gene: TRBJ1-2; v_gene: TRBV6-1; abundance: few; d_gene: -; CDR3nt: TGTGCCATCAGTGAAATACCGAATAACTATGGCTACACCTTC; CDR3aa: CAISEIPNNYGYTF
j_gene: TRBJ2-4; v_gene: TRBV13; abundance: -; d_gene: -; CDR3nt: TGTGCCAGCAGCCACGGGGTGATTGGGGGAAACATTCAGTACTTC; CDR3aa: CASSHGVIGGNIQYF
j_gene: TRBJ2-7; v_gene: TRBV25-1; abundance: -; d_gene: TRBD1; CDR3nt: TGTGCCAGCAGTGCCCGGGACAGTAGCTCCTACGAGCAGTACTTC; CDR3aa: CASSARDSSSYEQYF
j_gene: TRBJ2-1; v_gene: TRBV9; abundance: -; d_gene: -; CDR3nt: TGTGCCAGCAGCGTCTGGACTCGGGGCGGTGAGCAGTTCTTC; CDR3aa: CASSVWTRGGEQFF
j_gene: TRBJ1-2; v_gene: TRBV27; abundance: -; d_gene: TRBD1; CDR3nt: TGTGCCAGCAGTTTATCCCCAGGGGGTTATGGCTACACCTTC; CDR3aa: CASSLSPGGYGYTF
j_gene: TRBJ2-5; v_gene: TRBV7-8; abundance: once; d_gene: TRBD2; CDR3nt: TGTGCCAGCAGCGCTAGCGGCACGGGGACCCAGTACTTC; CDR3aa: CASSASGTGTQYF
j_gene: TRBJ2-7; v_gene: TRBV9; abundance: -; d_gene: TRBD2; CDR3nt: TGTGCCAGCAGCGGATTAGCGGGGGGTTACGAGCAGTACTTC; CDR3aa: CASSGLAGGYEQYF
j_gene: TRBJ1-1; v_gene: TRBV5-6; abundance: -; d_gene: -; CDR3nt: TGTGCCAGCAGCTTAGGATCGAACACTGAAGCTTTCTTT; CDR3aa: CASSLGSNTEAFF
j_gene: TRBJ2-2; v_gene: TRBV4-1; abundance: -; d_gene: -; CDR3nt: TGCGCCAGCAGGCCCGTAAGGTCTGACACCGGGGAGCTGTTTTTT; CDR3aa: CASRPVRSDTGELFF
j_gene: TRBJ2-4; v_gene: TRBV7-9; abundance: -; d_gene: -; CDR3nt: TGTGCCAGCAGTTATGGGGGCCCCTATCTGTACTTC; CDR3aa: CASSYGGPYLYF
j_gene: TRBJ1-5; v_gene: TRBV4-1; abundance: -; d_gene: -; CDR3nt: TGCGCCAGCAGCCAAGATTGGGGGGACGCTATGCCCCAGCATTTT; CDR3aa: CASSQDWGDAMPQHF
j_gene: TRBJ1-2; v_gene: TRBV19; abundance: -; d_gene: -; CDR3nt: TGTGTCGCAGGGGAGTATGGCTACACCTTC; CDR3aa: CVAGEYGYTF
j_gene: TRBJ2-1; v_gene: TRBV30; abundance: -; d_gene: TRBD1; CDR3nt: TGTGCCTGGAACTCGGACAGGGCAGATGAGCAGTTCTTC; CDR3aa: CAWNSDRADEQFF
j_gene: TRBJ2-7; v_gene: TRBV27; abundance: -; d_gene: -; CDR3nt: TGTGCCAGCAGCAGCACACAGCTTCTCGGGGAGTACTTC; CDR3aa: CASSSTQLLGEYF
j_gene: TRBJ1-6; v_gene: TRBV27; abundance: few; d_gene: -; CDR3nt: TGTGCCAGCAGTGTGTATACCGCTCCAAATTCACCCCTCCACTTT; CDR3aa: CASSVYTAPNSPLHF
j_gene: TRBJ1-1; v_gene: TRBV5-1; abundance: once; d_gene: -; CDR3nt: TGCGCCAGCAGCTTGTCCAGGGTTGGGAACACTGAAGCTTTCTTT; CDR3aa: CASSLSRVGNTEAFF
j_gene: TRBJ2-7; v_gene: TRBV30; abundance: few; d_gene: -; CDR3nt: TGTGCCTTATCGGACAGTTCCTACGAGCAGTACTTC; CDR3aa: CALSDSSYEQYF
j_gene: TRBJ1-1; v_gene: TRBV4-1; abundance: few; d_gene: -; CDR3nt: TGCGCCAGCAGTCTCGGACCGTCGAACACTGAAGCTTTCTTT; CDR3aa: CASSLGPSNTEAFF
j_gene: TRBJ1-5; v_gene: TRBV7-2; abundance: few; d_gene: -; CDR3nt: TGTGCCAGCAGCTTGAGCAGCGTTGGGCCCCAGCATTTT; CDR3aa: CASSLSSVGPQHF
j_gene: TRBJ2-7; v_gene: TRBV7-9; abundance: few; d_gene: -; CDR3nt: TGTGCCAGCATCCTGGGGAGCGAGCAGTACTTC; CDR3aa: CASILGSEQYF
j_gene: TRBJ2-3; v_gene: TRBV27; abundance: -; d_gene: -; CDR3nt: TGTGCCAGCAGTTTAGCAGGGAGCACAGATACGCAGTATTTT; CDR3aa: CASSLAGSTDTQYF
j_gene: TRBJ1-2; v_gene: TRBV27; abundance: -; d_gene: TRBD1; CDR3nt: TGTGCCAGCAGTAATCCGCCCCTTGACAGGGTATATGGCTACACCTTC; CDR3aa: CASSNPPLDRVYGYTF
j_gene: TRBJ1-2; v_gene: TRBV9; abundance: -; d_gene: -; CDR3nt: TGTGCCAGCAGCGTAGGGGGGAACACCTTC; CDR3aa: CASSVGGNTF
j_gene: TRBJ1-5; v_gene: TRBV4-1; abundance: -; d_gene: -; CDR3nt: TGCGCCAGCAGCCAAGATCTGAAGTATAGCAATCAGCCCCAGCATTTT; CDR3aa: CASSQDLKYSNQPQHF
j_gene: TRBJ2-7; v_gene: TRBV4-1; abundance: -; d_gene: TRBD1; CDR3nt: TGCGCCAGCAGCCACCACCCCCCCCCGGACAGGGGGAGCTCCTACGAGCAGTACTTC; CDR3aa: CASSHHPPPDRGSSYEQYF
j_gene: TRBJ1-2; v_gene: TRBV27; abundance: few; d_gene: -; CDR3nt: TGTGCCAGCAGTTCGGGTTCCCATGGCTACACCTTC; CDR3aa: CASSSGSHGYTF